The 23 T cell receptor beta chains below were found in one sample sequenced in a study of shared clonotypes between healthy human individuals. Sequencing used immunoSEQ multiplex PCR; TCRdb keeps in-frame clones, though not all of them. The table shows about 710,000 clones, with 72% occurring only once. The sequenced sample consisted of memory CD4+ T cells sorted from blood. Described subset: CD45RA-negative fraction. The receptor set was obtained from a woman aged 25 to 39 in good health.

The chain couples TRBV11-2 to TRBJ2-7; D not certain. CDR1 and CDR2 from the germline V gene are SGHAT and FQNNGV. The CDR3 runs to 11 residues. V was cut by 1 base and J by 6 bases, with 4 bases left in between. The CDR3 region is CASSLVLEQYF. CDR3 bases: TGTGCCAGCAGCTTAGTTCTCGAGCAGTACTTC.

CDR3 coding DNA: TGCGCCAGCAGCCCTTCCCTTTTATCCCGCCACGAGCAGTACTTC. It specifies CASSPSLLSRHEQYF. V and J are TRBV4-1 and TRBJ2-7; no definite D call. The germline V gene encodes CDR1 MGHRA and CDR2 YSYEKL. CDR3 length equals 15 residues. Trimming took 4 bases from V and 5 from J, leaving 18 bases between them.

The rearrangement uses TRBV7-9 and TRBJ2-7; 14 bases match TRBD2. V was clipped by 5 bases and J by 6 bases; unmatched bases: 3. CDR1 is SEHNR, CDR2 FQNEAQ, per germline (reference sequence). This CDR3 is built from 14 residues. As DNA, the CDR3 is TGTGCCAGCAGCGGGACTAGCGGGAGAAGCGAGCAGTACTTC. Encoded protein: CASSGTSGRSEQYF.

The chain joins TRBV7-9 to TRBJ2-5, with 7 bases fitting TRBD1. This CDR3 spans 13 amino acids. Germline trimming cut 4 bases from V and 5 bases from J; bases unmatched to any gene: 4. The germline V gene encodes CDR1 SEHNR and CDR2 FQNEAQ (reference sequence). CDR3 protein: CASSSQGYETQYF. The CDR3 nucleotides are TGTGCCAGCAGCTCACAGGGGTATGAGACCCAGTACTTC.

As to this clone: This sample includes further DNA sequences coding for the same CDR3. The chain is built from TRBV19 and TRBJ1-5; 9 bases are a match to TRBD1. V lost 5 bases to trimming and J lost 6 bases; unmatched junction nucleotides: 2. Germline values: CDR1 LNHDA, CDR2 SQIVND (reference sequence). The CDR3 totals 13 residues. CDR3 coding DNA: TGTGCCAGTAGTCGGACAGGGGCTCAGCCCCAGCATTTT. Translation: CASSRTGAQPQHF.

The rearrangement uses TRBV5-1 and TRBJ2-2; no firm D call. This CDR3 contains 16 residues. Per the germline V gene, CDR1 is SGHRS and CDR2 is YFSETQ. Trimming took off 0 bases at V and 6 bases at J, with 15 bases between the two ends. The CDR3 region has the DNA TGCGCCAGCAGCTTGGCCCCAATGGCTTCGTCCGGGGAGCTGTTTTTT. Its translation: CASSLAPMASSGELFF.

The CDR3 sequence: CASRGDRGNQPQHF. As DNA, the CDR3 is TGTGCCAGTAGGGGGGACAGGGGTAATCAGCCCCAGCATTTT. The rearrangement links TRBV19 to TRBJ1-5; TRBD1 matches 10 bases. The J segment lost 4 bases and the V segment lost 6 bases, leaving 3 bases of the junction unmatched. From germline, CDR1 is LNHDA and CDR2 SQIVND (reference sequence). There are 14 residues in the CDR3.

The chain joins TRBV5-4 to TRBJ2-1; 9 bases align to TRBD2. With V trimmed by 4 bases and J by 2 bases, 4 bases remained unmatched. Germline loops: CDR1 SGHNT, CDR2 YYREEE (reference sequence). There are 15 residues in the CDR3. The chain's CDR3 is CASSPTSGTYNEQFF. The CDR3 bases are TGTGCCAGCAGCCCGACTAGCGGCACCTACAATGAGCAGTTCTTC.

This clone was recorded many times. CDR3 coding DNA: TGTGTCAGAACTCAAGATACGCAGTATTTT. Translation: CVRTQDTQYF. This chain links TRBV7-5 with TRBJ2-3. TRBV7-5 is deemed a pseudogene. This CDR3 has 10 residues.

V usage is TRBV5-1 and J usage is TRBJ2-2, with D possibly TRBD2 on 6 matching bases. V lost 0 bases, J lost 1 base, and 7 bases lay in between. CDR1 is SGHRS, CDR2 YFSETQ, per germline. The CDR3 loop spans 15 amino acids. Here the CDR3 reads CASSLGLENTGELFF. CDR3 nucleotide sequence: TGCGCCAGCAGCTTGGGACTAGAGAACACCGGGGAGCTGTTTTTT.

The table lists this clone with a few counts. The V and J genes are TRBV10-1 and TRBJ2-7; D not certain. This CDR3 spans 12 amino acids. Germline CDR1 WNHNN, CDR2 SYGVQD (reference sequence). V lost 4 bases to trimming and J lost 2 bases, with 6 bases between them. The CDR3 nucleotides read TGCGCCAGCAGTGCCAGCCCCTACGAGCAGTACTTC. Amino acids: CASSASPYEQYF.

V usage is TRBV7-6 and J usage is TRBJ2-7, with 7 bases aligning to TRBD1. J lost 5 bases, V lost 5 bases, and 12 bases had no gene match. The CDR3 loop spans 15 amino acids. Germline values: CDR1 SGHVS, CDR2 FNYEAQ. The CDR3 here is CASSRLQGVENEQYF. The CDR3 nucleotides read TGTGCCAGCAGCCGGCTTCAGGGGGTGGAGAACGAGCAGTACTTC.

A few counts support this clone. The gene calls are TRBV5-5 and TRBJ1-4; D ambiguous. The CDR3 has 16 amino acids. V was shortened by 4 bases and J by 0 bases, with 13 bases between the two germline ends. Germline values: CDR1 SGHKS, CDR2 YYEKEE (reference sequence). CDR3 protein: CASSRGVTATNEKLFF. The CDR3 DNA is TGTGCCAGCAGCAGAGGTGTTACCGCAACTAATGAAAAACTGTTTTTT.

J is TRBJ2-1 and V is TRBV9; the match to TRBD2 covers 10 bases. CDR3 length: 18 residues. After removal of 2 bases from V and 2 bases from J, the junction contained 10 bases not matched to a gene. Germline values: CDR1 SGDLS, CDR2 YYNGEE. The CDR3 is CASSVSLAGVIAYNEQFF. In DNA, the CDR3 is TGTGCCAGCAGCGTCAGTCTAGCGGGAGTTATTGCCTACAATGAGCAGTTCTTC.

The chain has TRBV5-6 and TRBJ2-5, with 10 positions matching TRBD2. Germline V lookup: CDR1 SGHDT, CDR2 YYEEEE. With V trimmed by 3 bases and J by 5 bases, 7 bases remained unmatched. The CDR3 loop spans 15 amino acids. CDR3 sequence reads: CASSSSGSGRETQYF. CDR3 bases: TGTGCCAGCAGCTCTAGCGGGAGCGGTCGCGAGACCCAGTACTTC.

J is TRBJ2-2 and V is TRBV7-2; 15 bases are shared with TRBD2. Trimming at V came to 6 bases and at J to 9 bases, leaving 11 bases not matched to a gene. The CDR3 contains 17 residues. The germline CDR1 and CDR2 sequences are SGHTA and FQGNSA. This chain's CDR3 is CASSSSGLAGGHRELFF. CDR3 DNA sequence: TGTGCCAGCAGTTCTTCCGGACTAGCGGGGGGGCACCGGGAGCTGTTTTTT.

In this sample, this clone turned up a few times. This chain joins TRBV5-6 and TRBJ1-5; perhaps TRBD1 as D (5 bases). The germline V gene encodes CDR1 SGHDT and CDR2 YYEEEE. Trimming removed 4 bases at V and 4 bases at J, with 18 bases between. The CDR3 spans 16 residues. CDR3 in amino acids: CASSPGGGFRNQPQHF. Written as DNA, the CDR3 is TGTGCCAGCAGCCCAGGTGGGGGGTTTCGAAATCAGCCCCAGCATTTT.

The chain combines TRBV10-3 with TRBJ2-1; D not certain. CDR1 and CDR2 (germline): ENHRY, SYGVKD. The V and J ends lost 4 bases and 3 bases respectively, with 10 bases between them. The CDR3 is 14 amino acids. CDR3 loop: CAISGPTNYNEQFF. Here the CDR3 DNA reads TGTGCCATCAGTGGCCCCACAAACTACAATGAGCAGTTCTTC.

This clone showed up just once. V gene TRBV19 combines with J gene TRBJ1-1; TRBD1 matches 9 bases. The CDR3 loop spans 17 amino acids. V lost 4 bases, J lost 0 bases, and 9 bases stayed unmatched. CDR1 is LNHDA and CDR2 is SQIVND in the germline V gene (reference sequence). CDR3 protein: CASSTRDRDILNTEAFF. In DNA form, the CDR3 reads TGTGCCAGTAGTACACGGGACAGGGACATCTTGAACACTGAAGCTTTCTTT.

This chain joins TRBV18 and TRBJ1-3, with D uncertain. V lost 2 bases, J lost 4 bases, and 6 bases lay in between. This CDR3 is built from 13 residues. The germline gives CDR1 KGHSH, CDR2 LQKENI. The CDR3 loop reads CASSPENGNTIYF. Here the CDR3 DNA reads TGTGCCAGCTCACCAGAAAACGGAAACACCATATATTTT.

In its sample, this clone was seen a few times. The CDR3 is CASRGTRGRYTGELFF. CDR3 in DNA: TGTGCCAGTAGAGGGACTAGGGGGCGGTATACCGGGGAGCTGTTTTTT. The rearrangement uses TRBV2 and TRBJ2-2; a weak D match, TRBD2 (8 bases). This CDR3 contains 16 residues. V lost 9 bases to trimming and J lost 5 bases, with 22 bases between them. Germline V gene data show CDR1 as SNHLY and CDR2 as FYNNEI.

The count of this clone is one. The chain employs TRBV27 and TRBJ1-4; D is unclear. Per the germline V gene, CDR1 is MNHEY and CDR2 is SMNVEV (reference sequence). V gave up 7 bases and J gave up 4 bases, with 10 bases separating them. This CDR3 is built from 13 residues. The CDR3, as DNA: TGTGCCAGCAAGATGACTCGTAATGAAAAACTGTTTTTT. It is translated as CASKMTRNEKLFF.

The chain couples TRBV27 to TRBJ2-7; 8 nucleotides agree with TRBD2. The germline CDR1 and CDR2 sequences are MNHEY and SMNVEV (reference sequence). The junction had 9 bases not matched to a gene; V was cut back by 0 bases and J by 5 bases. The CDR3 extends over 16 amino acids. CDR3 bases: TGTGCCAGCAGTTTATCGTTTGGGACTAGGAACCACGAGCAGTACTTC. It translates to CASSLSFGTRNHEQYF.